This TCR beta chain was observed in a study of T cell responses to AZD1222 COVID-19 vaccine. Study-wide results and limits: Spike-specific TCRs gained breadth and depth after people received two AZD1222 doses.

Turning to this clone: Its antigen is currently unknown.

The CDR3 totals 13 residues. V was clipped by 4 bases and J by 11 bases, with 15 bases between them. From germline, CDR1 is MNHEY and CDR2 SMNVEV (reference sequence). Using immunoSEQ multiplex PCR, the repertoire was profiled, and TCRdb retains in-frame clones only, with some absent. The sample has some 190,000 clones, 85% to 90% seen once. The chain couples TRBV27 to TRBJ2-1, with D possibly being TRBD1 (5 bases). The specimen was peripheral blood, collected on day 0 of AZD1222 vaccination. This receptor was identified in an adult in good health. The CDR3 sequence is CASSSRQPGKQFF. The CDR3 nucleotides are TGTGCCAGCAGTTCCAGACAGCCCGGTAAGCAGTTCTTC.